This T cell receptor beta chain stems from a study of T cell responses to AZD1222 COVID-19 vaccine. As for the study in general: Pooled together were second doses at about 4 or about 12 weeks. Study results and caveats: Close to half of all spike-specific TCRs reportedly target regions of the variants that are unmutated. Spike was spanned by vaccine-associated CD4 TCRs, with dominance at 160-218 and 743-854. Most donors were white British and more were female, and clonal diversity was possibly underestimated.

CDR1 and CDR2 from the germline V gene are LNHDA and SQIVND (reference sequence). This CDR3 has 14 residues. V lost 3 bases and J lost 4, with 12 bases in between. Method: immunoSEQ multiplex PCR; TCRdb's copy keeps in-frame clones and lacks some. This sample has approximately 160,000 clones; around 88% occur once, and the top ten carry 2% to 2.5%. With respect to this clone: Its antigen is unidentified.

V usage is TRBV19 and J usage is TRBJ1-1; a weak D match, TRBD1 (6 bases). The receptor was isolated from an adult in good health. The specimen comprised peripheral blood, sampled on day 0 of AZD1222 vaccination. The DNA of the CDR3 is TGTGCCAGTAGTATCGTGGGGGCGCCCACTGAAGCTTTCTTT. It encodes CASSIVGAPTEAFF.